This is a list of T cell receptor beta chains from one sample in a study of long-term antiretroviral therapy in people with HIV. TCRdb's copy holds only in-frame clones and misses some; the assay was immunoSEQ multiplex PCR. The data contain about 13,000 clones, around three quarters of them seen just once; the ten biggest clones take up 10% to 15%. The input for sequencing was unsorted PBMCs, taken 3.2 years before starting antiretroviral therapy. These receptors all stem from a middle-aged man with HIV. Both conserved end residues are part of each CDR3. D genes are given only for firm matches.

CDR3aa: CASSDQGTGVTPYEQYF
j_gene: TRBJ2-7
d_gene: TRBD1
v_gene: TRBV2

CDR3aa: CASSYSARETQYF
j_gene: TRBJ2-5
d_gene: .
v_gene: TRBV6-6

CDR3aa: CASSLPGAGLGLNQQFF
j_gene: TRBJ2-1
d_gene: .
v_gene: TRBV14

CDR3aa: CASSSLIGQGSEAFF
j_gene: TRBJ1-1
d_gene: TRBD1
v_gene: TRBV6-5

CDR3aa: CASSRGQRGVSYNEQFF
j_gene: TRBJ2-1
d_gene: TRBD2
v_gene: TRBV5-1

CDR3aa: CASSLDRETAYGYTF
j_gene: TRBJ1-2
d_gene: .
v_gene: TRBV11-2

CDR3aa: CASSYADSSGEETQYF
j_gene: TRBJ2-5
d_gene: TRBD2
v_gene: TRBV6-6

CDR3aa: CASSPSRTDSPLHF
j_gene: TRBJ1-6
d_gene: .
v_gene: TRBV7-2

CDR3aa: CASSDEATLHTDTQYF
j_gene: TRBJ2-3
d_gene: .
v_gene: TRBV6-4

CDR3aa: CASSLDTSSLINQETQYF
j_gene: TRBJ2-5
d_gene: .
v_gene: TRBV7-8

CDR3aa: CASSYSRTGGSYGYTF
j_gene: TRBJ1-2
d_gene: TRBD1
v_gene: TRBV6-5

CDR3aa: CASTTGVRQPQHF
j_gene: TRBJ1-5
d_gene: TRBD1
v_gene: TRBV2

CDR3aa: CASSLVTSYNEQFF
j_gene: TRBJ2-1
d_gene: .
v_gene: TRBV5-4

CDR3aa: CASRSTDTQYF
j_gene: TRBJ2-3
d_gene: .
v_gene: TRBV19

CDR3aa: CASSTLRTYTIYF
j_gene: TRBJ1-3
d_gene: .
v_gene: TRBV19

CDR3aa: CASSSLGIAYNSPLHF
j_gene: TRBJ1-6
d_gene: .
v_gene: TRBV5-6

CDR3aa: CASTFWGEGGNTEAFF
j_gene: TRBJ1-1
d_gene: .
v_gene: TRBV7-8

CDR3aa: CASSESGGRGLVYGYTF
j_gene: TRBJ1-2
d_gene: TRBD1
v_gene: TRBV25-1

CDR3aa: CASSPHGGGTEAFF
j_gene: TRBJ1-1
d_gene: .
v_gene: TRBV18

CDR3aa: CASSPERQGAGGYTF
j_gene: TRBJ1-2
d_gene: TRBD1
v_gene: TRBV18

CDR3aa: CASKAPDGYNEQFF
j_gene: TRBJ2-1
d_gene: .
v_gene: TRBV19

CDR3aa: CASSLTGEASYEQYF
j_gene: TRBJ2-7
d_gene: .
v_gene: TRBV7-3

CDR3aa: CAIKTSGTGAFF
j_gene: TRBJ1-1
d_gene: TRBD1
v_gene: TRBV10-3

CDR3aa: CASSQEGGGTRAKNIQYF
j_gene: TRBJ2-4
d_gene: .
v_gene: TRBV4-1

CDR3aa: CASSYAGDSYTF
j_gene: TRBJ1-2
d_gene: .
v_gene: TRBV7-6

CDR3aa: CASSPEGQGNYGYTF
j_gene: TRBJ1-2
d_gene: TRBD1
v_gene: TRBV19

CDR3aa: CASSLPLMYEQYF
j_gene: TRBJ2-7
d_gene: .
v_gene: TRBV28

CDR3aa: CASSLGGGELFF
j_gene: TRBJ2-2
d_gene: .
v_gene: TRBV5-6

CDR3aa: CASSPRSYEQYF
j_gene: TRBJ2-7
d_gene: .
v_gene: TRBV7-3

CDR3aa: CSATGVYGYTF
j_gene: TRBJ1-2
d_gene: TRBD1
v_gene: TRBV20-1